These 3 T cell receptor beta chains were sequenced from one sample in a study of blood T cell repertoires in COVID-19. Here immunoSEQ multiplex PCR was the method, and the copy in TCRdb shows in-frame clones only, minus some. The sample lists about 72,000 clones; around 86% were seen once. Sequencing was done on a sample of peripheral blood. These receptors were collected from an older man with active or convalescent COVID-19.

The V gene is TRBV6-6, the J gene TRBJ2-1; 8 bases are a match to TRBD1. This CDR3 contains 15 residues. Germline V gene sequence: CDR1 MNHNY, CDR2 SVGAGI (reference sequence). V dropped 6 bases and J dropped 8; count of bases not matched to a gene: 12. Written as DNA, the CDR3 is TGTGCCAGCAGACGGGACAGGTGGATTAGGGATGAGCAGTTCTTC. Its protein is CASRRDRWIRDEQFF.

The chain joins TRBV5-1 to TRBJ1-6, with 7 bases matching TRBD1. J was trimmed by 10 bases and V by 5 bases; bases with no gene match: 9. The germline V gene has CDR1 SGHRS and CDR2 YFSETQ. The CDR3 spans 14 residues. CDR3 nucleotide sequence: TGCGCCAGCAGGCCACAGGGGCGAGAATCACCCCTCCACTTT. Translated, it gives CASRPQGRESPLHF.

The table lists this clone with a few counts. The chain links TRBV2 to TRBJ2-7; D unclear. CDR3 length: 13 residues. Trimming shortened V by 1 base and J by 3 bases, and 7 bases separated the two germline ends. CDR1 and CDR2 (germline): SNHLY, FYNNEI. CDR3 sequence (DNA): TGTGCCAGCAGTGAAGGGCTTTTCTACGAGCAGTACTTC. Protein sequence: CASSEGLFYEQYF. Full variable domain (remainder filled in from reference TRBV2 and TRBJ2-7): EPEVTQTPSHQVTQMGQEVILRCVPISNHLYFYWYRQILGQKVEFLVSFYNNEISEKSEIFDDQFSVERPDGSNFTLKIRSTKLEDSAMYFCASSEGLFYEQYFGPGTRLTVT.